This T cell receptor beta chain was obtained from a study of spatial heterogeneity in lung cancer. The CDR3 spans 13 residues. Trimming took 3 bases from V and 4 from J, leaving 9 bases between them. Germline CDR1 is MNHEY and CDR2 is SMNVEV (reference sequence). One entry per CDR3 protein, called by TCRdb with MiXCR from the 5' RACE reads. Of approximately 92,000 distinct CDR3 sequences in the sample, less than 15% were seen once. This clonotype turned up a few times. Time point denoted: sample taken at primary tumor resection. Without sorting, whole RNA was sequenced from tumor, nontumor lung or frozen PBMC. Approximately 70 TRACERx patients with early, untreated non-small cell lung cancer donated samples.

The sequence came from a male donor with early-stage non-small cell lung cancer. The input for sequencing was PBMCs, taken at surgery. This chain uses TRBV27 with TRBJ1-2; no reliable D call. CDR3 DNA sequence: TGTGCCAGCAGTTTGACCAGCTTCTATGGCTACACCTTC. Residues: CASSLTSFYGYTF.